This TCR beta chain came from a study of T cells after yellow fever vaccination. About the study: It was SMART-Seq v4 Ultra Low Input that prepared the fractions with low cell numbers.

V was clipped by 2 bases and J by 0 bases, with 6 bases between them. This CDR3 is 14 amino acids long. Looked up from germline, CDR1 is SGHRS and CDR2 is YFSETQ. TCRdb re-called the 5' RACE reads with MiXCR, one entry per CDR3 protein. The data show approximately 300,000 distinct CDR3 sequences, with about 11% seen just once and under 4% held by the top ten. This clonotype was seen repeatedly, ten times or more. The clonotype comes from a man younger than 35 who received the YFV17D yellow fever vaccine. Sample: CD4+ T cells sorted from PBMCs, taken 45 days after the yellow fever booster vaccination. The chain carries TRBV5-1 and TRBJ2-1; D remains ambiguous. The CDR3, as DNA: TGCGCCAGCAGCTTAGCGAGCTCCTACAATGAGCAGTTCTTC. Amino acid sequence: CASSLASSYNEQFF.